The source of this TCR beta chain is a study of blood T cell repertoires in COVID-19. Method: immunoSEQ multiplex PCR; TCRdb's copy keeps in-frame clones and lacks some. The sample has around 15,000 clones; 80% to 90% are singletons. Losses at the gene ends were 6 bases for V and 2 bases for J; bases not matched to a gene: 13. This CDR3 region has 15 residues. The V gene's germline CDR1 is SQVTM and CDR2 ANQGSEA. The receptor was isolated from a human donor in a cohort sampled during active COVID-19. Sequenced: peripheral blood. The J gene is TRBJ2-7, the V gene TRBV29-1; 7 positions match TRBD1. CDR3 protein: CSVDLGQPKTYEQYF. CDR3 DNA sequence: TGCAGCGTGGACTTGGGACAGCCAAAGACCTACGAGCAGTACTTC.